These 18 T cell receptor beta chains were sequenced from one sample in a study of T cells in Graves' hyperthyroidism and ophthalmopathy. RNA transcripts gave rise to amplified TCR beta CDR3 regions. TCR CDR3 underwent first-round RT-PCR with the HTBI primer set. TCRdb passed the multiplex PCR reads through MiXCR, listing each CDR3 protein once. The sample shows hundreds of thousands of distinct CDR3 sequences, 16% of them seen only once. The material sequenced was blood. The receptors come from a woman aged 40 to 50 with Graves' ophthalmopathy.

V is TRBV19 and J is TRBJ2-7, with a weak D call TRBD1 (5 bases). V dropped 2 bases and J dropped 3 bases, with 14 bases sitting between them. This CDR3 has 15 residues. Germline V gene lookup returns CDR1 LNHDA and CDR2 SQIVND (reference sequence). This chain's CDR3 is CASSIRWQGSYEQYF. CDR3 nucleotides: TGTGCCAGTAGTATAAGGTGGCAGGGAAGCTACGAGCAGTACTTC.

This clonotype appeared many times. The rearrangement links TRBV13 to TRBJ2-7; 10 positions match TRBD1. CDR3 length: 14 residues. Germline lookup yields CDR1 PRHDT and CDR2 FYEKMQ (reference sequence). V shed 2 bases and J 7 bases; nucleotides not matched to a gene: 5. CDR3 sequence: CASSLRQGAGEQYF. The CDR3 region has the DNA TGTGCCAGCAGCTTAAGACAGGGGGCAGGAGAGCAGTACTTC.

This clonotype was observed at least ten times. The genes are TRBV6-1 and TRBJ1-2, with D maybe TRBD1 (5 bases). Deletions cut 6 bases from V and 2 bases from J, with 22 bases between. CDR1 and CDR2 (germline): MNHNS, SASEGT. The CDR3 runs to 17 residues. CDR3 bases: TGTGCCAGCAGCGAACACAAAACGCAGGGACCGAACTATGGCTACACCTTC. Translation gives CASSEHKTQGPNYGYTF.

This clonotype has only a few counts. The chain couples TRBV7-8 to TRBJ2-1, with D perhaps matching TRBD2 (5 bases). The CDR3 is made up of 15 amino acids. V lost 0 bases and J lost 8, with 14 bases in between. The V gene's germline CDR1 is SGHVS and CDR2 FQNEAQ. This chain's CDR3 is CASSLARLASHEQFF. CDR3 in DNA: TGTGCCAGCAGCTTAGCGCGCCTAGCTAGCCATGAGCAGTTCTTC.

The rearrangement joins TRBV2 to TRBJ1-3, with D perhaps matching TRBD1 (6 bases). The CDR3 length is 13 residues. V was clipped by 5 bases and J by 6 bases, with 11 bases between them. Germline values: CDR1 SNHLY, CDR2 FYNNEI. CDR3 DNA sequence: TGTGCCAGCAGTCGGACAGCTCCAAACACCATATATTTT. It encodes CASSRTAPNTIYF.

This clonotype was observed many times. V is TRBV2 and J is TRBJ2-3; 9 bases agree with TRBD2. Germline V gives CDR1 SNHLY, CDR2 FYNNEI. V shed 6 bases, J shed 4 bases, and the junction held 5 bases outside the gene matches. CDR3 length: 14 amino acids. This CDR3 is CASSLAGQPDTQYF. CDR3 coding DNA: TGTGCCAGCAGCCTAGCGGGACAACCAGATACGCAGTATTTT.

For this clonotype: This may come from a read error, since a much larger clone is one base off. For the CDR3, the DNA is TGTGCCAGCGCGCAGGAGCTTGAAAAACTGTTTTTT. It encodes CASAQELEKLFF. The chain combines TRBV2 with TRBJ1-4; D ambiguous. Germline CDR1 is SNHLY and CDR2 is FYNNEI. The V and J ends lost 8 bases and 7 bases respectively, with 11 bases between them. CDR3 length: 12 amino acids.

This clonotype was recorded many times. This rearrangement joins TRBV2 to TRBJ2-7; D gene uncertain. Trimming left V 6 bases short and J 5 bases short, with 11 bases between. The CDR3 contains 12 residues. Germline CDR1 is SNHLY and CDR2 is FYNNEI. CDR3 region: CASSHGYDEQYF. The DNA for the CDR3 is TGTGCCAGCAGCCATGGGTATGACGAGCAGTACTTC.

This clonotype was observed at least ten times. V gene TRBV6-4 combines with J gene TRBJ1-6; no clear D gene. The germline gives CDR1 MRHNA, CDR2 SNTAGT. V lost 0 bases to trimming and J lost 5 bases, with 5 bases between them. This CDR3 has 14 residues. For the CDR3, the DNA is TGTGCCAGCAGTGACTCATCAGATAATTCACCCCTCCACTTT. Protein sequence: CASSDSSDNSPLHF.

At least ten counts were recorded for this clonotype. The junction and the germline gene differ at one end; a read error may be behind it. V usage is TRBV2 and J usage is TRBJ1-2, with a possible D match to TRBD1 (5 bases). There are 15 residues in the CDR3. Germline-derived CDR1 and CDR2 are SNHLY and FYNNEI. This chain's CDR3 is CASSAGLSPDYSYTF. The CDR3 coding sequence is TGTGCCAGCAGCGCAGGGTTAAGTCCAGACTATAGCTACACCTTC.

The gene calls are TRBV29-1 and TRBJ1-2; D might be TRBD1 (6 bases). The CDR3 is 11 residues long. Germline CDR1 SQVTM, CDR2 ANQGSEA. V dropped 3 bases and J dropped 9 bases, with 11 bases sitting between them. CDR3 sequence (DNA): TGCAGCGTTGAGGGGGGGGCTCGCTACACCTTC. Translation gives CSVEGGARYTF.

In this sample, this clonotype turned up a few times. The chain is built from TRBV11-2 and TRBJ1-2, with D tentatively TRBD1 (6 bases). The germline V and J ends were trimmed by 6 bases and 4 bases, with 24 bases remaining between them. Germline CDR1 SGHAT, CDR2 FQNNGV. The CDR3 has 17 residues. For the CDR3, the DNA is TGTGCCAGCAGTCGTAACGCACAGGGCATTAGGGGCTATGGCTACACCTTC. Translation gives CASSRNAQGIRGYGYTF.

This clonotype has ten or more counts. The V call is TRBV11-2, the J call TRBJ2-1; D possibly corresponds to TRBD2 (5 bases). V was pared by 1 base and J by 12 bases, with 10 bases between. This CDR3 has 12 residues. Germline V gene data show CDR1 as SGHAT and CDR2 as FQNNGV. CDR3 coding DNA: TGTGCCAGCAGCTTAGGGGCGGGTGTGCAGTTCTTC. This codes for CASSLGAGVQFF.

This clonotype was seen repeatedly, ten times or more. V gene TRBV28 combines with J gene TRBJ1-5, with a tentative D call TRBD1 (5 bases). V lost 5 bases and J 0 bases, leaving 11 bases between the germline ends. Germline lookup yields CDR1 MDHEN and CDR2 SYDVKM. The CDR3 has 15 residues. The DNA of the CDR3 is TGTGCCAGCAGTAGCGGCGGACATAGCAATCAGCCCCAGCATTTT. Translation: CASSSGGHSNQPQHF.

This clonotype was seen many times. This rearrangement joins TRBV28 to TRBJ2-5, with D hard to call. V lost 4 bases and J 4 bases, leaving 16 bases between the germline ends. The CDR3 is 15 residues long. The germline V gene has CDR1 MDHEN and CDR2 SYDVKM. The CDR3 DNA sequence: TGTGCCAGCAGTTCCGAAGCCCGGATGGGAGAGACCCAGTACTTC. It codes for CASSSEARMGETQYF.

Regarding this clonotype: A much bigger clone sits one base away, suggesting this may be a read error. The chain employs TRBV11-2 and TRBJ1-6, with 10 bases matching TRBD1. The CDR3 consists of 14 residues. CDR1 is SGHAT and CDR2 is FQNNGV in the germline V gene. The CDR3 region has the DNA TGTGCCAGCAGCACGGGACAGGGGAATTCACACCTCCACTTT. Translation: CASSTGQGNSHLHF. The whole variable domain, remainder taken from reference TRBV11-2 and TRBJ1-6, is EAGVAQSPRYKIIEKRQSVAFWCNPISGHATLYWYQQILGQGPKLLIQFQNNGVVDDSQLPKDRFSAERLKGVDSTLKIQPAKLEDSAVYLCASSTGQGNSHLHFGNGTRLTVT.

This clonotype was recorded a few times. The chain couples TRBV9 to TRBJ1-6; 9 positions agree with TRBD1. Germline CDR1 SGDLS, CDR2 YYNGEE. CDR3 size: 15 residues. The V gene end was trimmed by 1 base and the J gene end by 8 bases; junction bases not matched to a gene: 4. The CDR3 sequence: CASSVSGQGYSPLHF. Written as DNA, the CDR3 is TGTGCCAGCAGCGTATCGGGACAGGGATATTCACCCCTCCACTTT.

This clonotype occurred many times. The chain joins TRBV11-2 to TRBJ2-3; D is ambiguous. The CDR3 spans 12 residues. V dropped 5 bases and J dropped 6 bases, with 9 bases sitting between them. The germline CDR1 and CDR2 sequences are SGHAT and FQNNGV. CDR3 sequence: CASSPNYDTQYF. The DNA for the CDR3 is TGTGCCAGCAGCCCGAACTACGATACGCAGTATTTT.